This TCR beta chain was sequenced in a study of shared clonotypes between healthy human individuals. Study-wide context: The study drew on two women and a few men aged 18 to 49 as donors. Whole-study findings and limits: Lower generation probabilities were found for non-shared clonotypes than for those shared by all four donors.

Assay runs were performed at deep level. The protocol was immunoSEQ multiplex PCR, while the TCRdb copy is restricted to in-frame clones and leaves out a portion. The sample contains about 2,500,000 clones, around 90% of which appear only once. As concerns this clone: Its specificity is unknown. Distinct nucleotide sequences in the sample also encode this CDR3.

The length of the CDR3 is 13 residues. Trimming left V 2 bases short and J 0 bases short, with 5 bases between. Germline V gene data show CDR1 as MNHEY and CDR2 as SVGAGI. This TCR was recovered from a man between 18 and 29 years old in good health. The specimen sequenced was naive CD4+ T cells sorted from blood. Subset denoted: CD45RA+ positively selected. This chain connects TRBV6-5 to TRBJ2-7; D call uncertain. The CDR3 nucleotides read TGTGCCAGCAGTTACAGGTCCTCCTACGAGCAGTACTTC. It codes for CASSYRSSYEQYF.